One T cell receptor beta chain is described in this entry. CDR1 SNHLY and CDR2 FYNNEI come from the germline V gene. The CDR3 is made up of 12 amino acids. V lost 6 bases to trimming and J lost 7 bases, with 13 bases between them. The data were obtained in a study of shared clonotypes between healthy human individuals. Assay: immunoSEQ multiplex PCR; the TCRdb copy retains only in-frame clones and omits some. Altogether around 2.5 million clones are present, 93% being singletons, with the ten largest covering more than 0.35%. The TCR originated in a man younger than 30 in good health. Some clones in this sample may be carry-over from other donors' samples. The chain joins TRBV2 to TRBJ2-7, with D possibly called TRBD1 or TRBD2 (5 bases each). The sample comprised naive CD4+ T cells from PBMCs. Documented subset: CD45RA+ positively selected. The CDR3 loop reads CASRGDPKEQYF. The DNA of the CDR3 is TGTGCCAGCAGGGGGGACCCGAAAGAGCAGTACTTC.